A single sample gave rise to the 12 T cell receptor beta chains below, sequenced in a study of cytomegalovirus exposure and HLA in healthy donors. Primers included in the PCR were 60 Vbeta and 13 Jbeta primers. The table came from immunoSEQ multiplex PCR; TCRdb's copy has only in-frame clones and leaves some out. The sample holds 150,000 or so clones, more than 60% seen once. The sequenced sample was PBMCs. All receptors come from a man aged 40-49 years in good health and CMV-seropositive.

This clone has just a few counts. This sequence joins TRBV2 and TRBJ2-1; weak D call: TRBD2 (6 bases). Trimming cost V 0 bases and J 6 bases, with 12 bases left between them. The CDR3 consists of 15 residues. The germline V gene encodes CDR1 SNHLY and CDR2 FYNNEI. CDR3 nucleotides: TGTGCCAGCAGTGAAGCTGGCGGGAATTCCAATGAGCAGTTCTTC. Its translation is CASSEAGGNSNEQFF.

The V call is TRBV5-4, the J call TRBJ2-1; perhaps TRBD2 as D (5 bases). V was cut by 5 bases and J by 6 bases, with 18 bases left in between. The germline V gene encodes CDR1 SGHNT and CDR2 YYREEE (reference sequence). The CDR3 length is 15 residues. The CDR3 sequence is CASSPEGQLGNEQFF. The CDR3 DNA follows: TGTGCCAGCAGTCCTGAGGGCCAATTGGGCAATGAGCAGTTCTTC. The whole variable domain, filled in from reference TRBV5-4 and TRBJ2-1, reads ETGVTQSPTHLIKTRGQQVTLRCSSQSGHNTVSWYQQALGQGPQFIFQYYREEENGRGNFPPRFSGLQFPNYSSELNVNALELDDSALYLCASSPEGQLGNEQFFGPGTRLTVL.

V usage is TRBV7-9 and J usage is TRBJ2-1, with TRBD2 matching 10 bases. The J segment lost 0 bases and the V segment lost 1 base, leaving 6 bases of the junction unmatched. The CDR3 covers 18 residues. The V gene's germline CDR1 is SEHNR and CDR2 FQNEAQ (reference sequence). DNA for the CDR3: TGTGCCAGCAGCTTAGTTGGTACTAGCGGGACCTCCTACAATGAGCAGTTCTTC. Residues: CASSLVGTSGTSYNEQFF.

This chain uses TRBV6-5 with TRBJ2-5; 11 bases fit TRBD1. The length of the CDR3 is 14 residues. The ends lost 2 bases at V and 7 bases at J; junction bases unmatched: 3. CDR1 and CDR2 from the germline V gene are MNHEY and SVGAGI. The chain's CDR3 is CASSYEGQGVTQYF. CDR3 nucleotides: TGTGCCAGCAGTTACGAGGGACAGGGGGTGACCCAGTACTTC.

The rearrangement uses TRBV5-8 and TRBJ1-1; TRBD1 agrees at 7 bases. Germline V gives CDR1 SGHTS, CDR2 YDEGEE. V trimming: 4 bases; J trimming: 5 bases; junction bases outside the gene matches: 8. CDR3 length: 14 amino acids. DNA of the CDR3: TGTGCCAGCAGCGTGACAGGGCGCTGGACTGAAGCTTTCTTT. Amino acid sequence: CASSVTGRWTEAFF.

The rearrangement joins TRBV19 to TRBJ1-5; D possibly corresponds to TRBD1 (6 bases). The germline CDR1 and CDR2 sequences are LNHDA and SQIVND (reference sequence). Trimming took off 3 bases at V and 7 bases at J, with 16 bases between the two ends. The CDR3 spans 15 residues. CDR3 coding DNA: TGTGCCAGTAGTATTCTACAGGGAGAAATCCAGCCCCAGCATTTT. Protein product: CASSILQGEIQPQHF.

A single count supports this clone. Because the CDR3's place on the DNA is in doubt, the DNA is left out and the CDR3 is given as listed by TCRdb. The chain recombines TRBV7-3 with TRBJ2-5; no check of the table's D call, TRBD2, against the DNA was made. The CDR3 numbers 15 amino acids, ends counted. The germline V gene encodes CDR1 SGHTA and CDR2 FQGTGA. CDR3 region: CASSLTSGRGETQYF.

This chain joins TRBV2 and TRBJ2-7; perhaps TRBD1 as D (5 bases). Germline V CDR1 and CDR2: SNHLY, FYNNEI. The CDR3 is made up of 11 amino acids. Trimming pared 6 bases from V and 3 bases from J, leaving 6 bases between. The CDR3 sequence: CASRQDYEQYF. CDR3 nucleotides: TGTGCCAGCAGACAGGACTACGAGCAGTACTTC.

The chain is built from TRBV21-1 and TRBJ2-5; the table's D call of TRBD2 was not tested on the DNA. TRBV21-1 has pseudogene status. The CDR3 is 14 residues long. The CDR3 nucleotides are TGTGCCAGCAGCAAAGATATACTCCAAGAGACCCAGTACTTC. It codes for CASSKDILQETQYF.

This clone was counted a few times. The chain uses TRBV11-3 and TRBJ2-1; TRBD1 aligns across 12 bases. From germline, CDR1 is SGHNT and CDR2 YENEEA. The CDR3 sequence is 15 residues long. V was clipped by 4 bases and J by 7 bases; unmatched bases: 5. CDR3 loop: CASSSPGQGANEQFF. CDR3 DNA: TGTGCCAGCAGCTCCCCGGGACAGGGGGCGAATGAGCAGTTCTTC.

This clone was picked up a small number of times. The chain recombines TRBV6-1 with TRBJ1-1, with 8 bases matching TRBD1. There are 14 residues in the CDR3. V was pared by 1 base and J by 3 bases, with 1 base of the junction left unmatched. Germline V gives CDR1 MNHNS, CDR2 SASEGT. Here the CDR3 reads CASSEDRGDTEAFF. The CDR3 DNA sequence: TGTGCCAGCAGTGAAGACAGGGGGGACACTGAAGCTTTCTTT.

This chain uses TRBV18 with TRBJ1-2, with 7 bases lining up with TRBD1. In germline, CDR1 is KGHSH, CDR2 LQKENI. The V segment lost 4 bases and the J segment 1 base; nucleotides outside the gene matches: 21. The CDR3 is 20 residues long. Written as DNA, the CDR3 is TGTGCCAGCTCACTAATATCGACCGGGACAGAACTTTTAGATAACTATGGCTACACCTTC. This codes for CASSLISTGTELLDNYGYTF.